This TCR beta chain was profiled in a study of T cell responses to AZD1222 COVID-19 vaccine. Study results and limitations: Dominant at 160-218 and 743-854, vaccine-associated CD4 TCRs also spanned spike.

This clone was recorded a few times. What it binds is unknown. This CDR3 has 15 residues. Looked up from germline, CDR1 is SGHTA and CDR2 is FQGTGA. Deletions cut 3 bases from V and 4 bases from J, with 12 bases between. Clones were sequenced by immunoSEQ multiplex PCR, and TCRdb holds only the in-frame ones, with some missing. This sample has roughly 110,000 clones, with about 93% found just once. The chain joins TRBV7-3 to TRBJ2-2; no reliable D call. Sequences were derived from peripheral blood, sampled on day 0 of AZD1222 vaccination. The clonotype originates from an adult in good health. CDR3 amino acids: CASSLGLGPTGELFF. In DNA form, the CDR3 reads TGTGCCAGCAGCTTGGGCTTAGGGCCCACCGGGGAGCTGTTTTTT.